This TCR beta chain was identified in a study of T cells in localized non-small cell lung cancer. Clones were sequenced by immunoSEQ multiplex PCR, and TCRdb holds only the in-frame ones, with some missing. The table has 70,000 to 90,000 clones, around 80% seen once. From germline, CDR1 is SGHRS and CDR2 YFSETQ. V was clipped by 3 bases and J by 0 bases; unmatched bases: 11. The CDR3 contains 18 residues. The sample in question was peripheral blood, obtained before any cancer treatment. The V and J genes are TRBV5-1 and TRBJ2-7; the match to TRBD2 covers 11 bases. The TCR was taken from a female donor aged 60 or older with stage I lung adenocarcinoma. In DNA form, the CDR3 reads TGCGCCAGCAGCTCCGGACTAGCGGGTTACTTGAGCTCCTACGAGCAGTACTTC. Translating gives CASSSGLAGYLSSYEQYF.